These T cell receptor beta chains were read from a single sample in a study of cytomegalovirus exposure and HLA in healthy donors. TCRdb's table, derived via immunoSEQ multiplex PCR, lists solely in-frame clones and lacks some. The sample includes roughly 60,000 clones, about 95% seen only once; the top ten take under 3%. The specimen was PBMCs. These receptors came from a man aged 18-30 years in good health and CMV-seronegative. CDR3s include the opening cysteine and the closing phenylalanine or tryptophan. D genes are given only for firm matches. Only some rows state a clone size, as once, few, many or a class for expanded clones.

D: TRBD1
J: TRBJ1-5
V: TRBV2
size: .
length: 15
CDR3: CASSEFNRGTQPQHF
DNA: TGTGCCAGCAGTGAGTTTAACAGGGGGACTCAGCCCCAGCATTTT

D: TRBD1
J: TRBJ2-7
V: TRBV28
size: .
length: 17
CDR3: CASSSPYRDRGPGEQYF
DNA: TGTGCCAGCAGTTCCCCCTACCGGGACAGGGGGCCGGGGGAGCAGTACTTC

D: TRBD2
J: TRBJ2-2
V: TRBV5-4
size: .
length: 16
CDR3: CASSLARETDTGELFF
DNA: TGTGCCAGCAGCTTGGCGCGGGAGACGGACACCGGGGAGCTGTTTTTT

D: .
J: TRBJ2-3
V: TRBV29-1
size: .
length: 13
CDR3: CSVVVGSTDTQYF
DNA: TGCAGCGTTGTGGTCGGGAGCACAGATACGCAGTATTTT

D: .
J: TRBJ1-5
V: TRBV19
size: .
length: 12
CDR3: CASSRGNQPQHF
DNA: TGTGCCAGTTCTCGAGGCAATCAGCCCCAGCATTTT

D: .
J: TRBJ1-1
V: TRBV29-1
size: few
length: 14
CDR3: CSVRGGEVNTEAFF
DNA: TGCAGCGTTCGGGGAGGGGAAGTGAACACTGAAGCTTTCTTT

D: .
J: TRBJ2-3
V: TRBV11-3
size: .
length: 15
CDR3: CASSLDQTSTDTQYF
DNA: TGTGCCAGCAGCTTAGATCAGACATCCACAGATACGCAGTATTTT

D: TRBD2
J: TRBJ2-1
V: TRBV7-3
size: .
length: 19
CDR3: CASSLTPLAGGPKDNEQFF
DNA: TGTGCCAGCAGCTTAACTCCACTAGCGGGAGGGCCCAAGGACAATGAGCAGTTCTTC

D: .
J: TRBJ2-7
V: TRBV19
size: once
length: 14
CDR3: CASSIVGATGEQYF
DNA: TGTGCCAGTAGTATAGTAGGAGCCACGGGCGAGCAGTACTTC

D: TRBD2
J: TRBJ2-1
V: TRBV7-2
size: .
length: 16
CDR3: CASSVGLAGGPGEQFF
DNA: TGTGCCAGCAGCGTCGGACTAGCGGGAGGGCCTGGCGAGCAGTTCTTC

D: .
J: TRBJ1-1
V: TRBV30
size: once
length: 14
CDR3: CAWKGIGVGTEAFF
DNA: TGTGCCTGGAAGGGAATAGGGGTGGGCACTGAAGCTTTCTTT

D: .
J: TRBJ1-5
V: TRBV5-1
size: once
length: 14
CDR3: CASSSDSYNQPQHF
DNA: TGCGCCAGCAGCTCGGACAGCTACAATCAGCCCCAGCATTTT

D: TRBD2
J: TRBJ2-3
V: TRBV5-1
size: .
length: 18
CDR3: CASSFSNQTSGSRDTQYF
DNA: TGCGCCAGCAGCTTCTCTAACCAGACTAGCGGGAGTAGAGATACGCAGTATTTT

D: .
J: TRBJ1-1
V: TRBV7-9
size: .
length: 15
CDR3: CASSLDQGGDTEAFF
DNA: TGTGCCAGCAGCTTAGATCAGGGAGGCGACACTGAAGCTTTCTTT

D: TRBD2
J: TRBJ2-7
V: TRBV28
size: .
length: 14
CDR3: CASSPSGSSYEQYF
DNA: TGTGCCAGCAGTCCTAGCGGGAGCTCCTACGAGCAGTACTTC